This is a list of T cell receptor beta chains from one sample in a study of T cells in localized non-small cell lung cancer. TCRdb keeps only in-frame clones here, not all; method: immunoSEQ multiplex PCR. The sample holds around 39,000 clones; 88% are singletons and the top ten take around 2.9%. The specimen comprised peripheral blood, sampled before any cancer treatment. Receptors originate from a woman aged 35-75 years with stage I lung adenocarcinoma. The CDR3 runs from the conserved cysteine through the conserved F or W. The D gene is left open where the match is weak. Some rows mark clone size as missing; the rest say once, few, many or name a class of expanded clone.

j_call: TRBJ1-1; v_call: TRBV5-1; clone_size: -; d_call: -; cdr3_nt: TGCGCCAGCAGCTTGGGCAGGGAGGCTTTCTTT; cdr3_aa: CASSLGREAFF
j_call: TRBJ1-4; v_call: TRBV19; clone_size: -; d_call: TRBD1; cdr3_nt: TGTGCCAGTAGTATACGCCCAGGGGGCGTTGAAAAACTGTTTTTT; cdr3_aa: CASSIRPGGVEKLFF
j_call: TRBJ1-5; v_call: TRBV27; clone_size: -; d_call: -; cdr3_nt: TGTGCCAGCAACCCGGGTCCCGGGAGGGGTATAAATCAGCCCCAGCATTTT; cdr3_aa: CASNPGPGRGINQPQHF
j_call: TRBJ2-7; v_call: TRBV7-2; clone_size: -; d_call: TRBD1; cdr3_nt: TGTGCCAGCAGCTTAGTGGAGACAGGGGGCTACGAGCAGTACTTC; cdr3_aa: CASSLVETGGYEQYF
j_call: TRBJ1-4; v_call: TRBV7-2; clone_size: once; d_call: -; cdr3_nt: TGTGCCAGCAGCCCGGCCGGAGGGCTTGAAAAACTGTTTTTT; cdr3_aa: CASSPAGGLEKLFF
j_call: TRBJ1-5; v_call: TRBV29-1; clone_size: few; d_call: -; cdr3_nt: TGCAGCGTTGTTGGCGGTGGGGATCAGCCCCAGCATTTT; cdr3_aa: CSVVGGGDQPQHF
j_call: TRBJ2-3; v_call: TRBV29-1; clone_size: -; d_call: -; cdr3_nt: TGCAGCGTTGCCGACGGTTCTAGCACAGATACGCAGTATTTT; cdr3_aa: CSVADGSSTDTQYF
j_call: TRBJ1-2; v_call: TRBV2; clone_size: -; d_call: -; cdr3_nt: TGTGCCAGCAGTGAACGTCAGAACTATGGCTACACCTTC; cdr3_aa: CASSERQNYGYTF
j_call: TRBJ2-3; v_call: TRBV2; clone_size: -; d_call: TRBD2; cdr3_nt: TGTGCCAGCAGTCCCGGGACTAGCGGGACCTCCGCTAGCACAGATACGCAGTATTTT; cdr3_aa: CASSPGTSGTSASTDTQYF
j_call: TRBJ1-5; v_call: TRBV28; clone_size: once; d_call: TRBD1; cdr3_nt: TGTGCCAGCAGTGTCGGGACAGTAGCCCAGCATTTT; cdr3_aa: CASSVGTVAQHF
j_call: TRBJ2-1; v_call: TRBV6-6; clone_size: -; d_call: -; cdr3_nt: TGTGCCAGCAGTGACCGGAATGAGCAGTTCTTC; cdr3_aa: CASSDRNEQFF
j_call: TRBJ2-7; v_call: TRBV7-6; clone_size: -; d_call: -; cdr3_nt: TGTGCCAGCAGCCCCTTGAGCCACGAGCAGTACTTC; cdr3_aa: CASSPLSHEQYF
j_call: TRBJ2-7; v_call: TRBV30; clone_size: once; d_call: -; cdr3_nt: TGTGCCTGTCTGGGACACTTCGCCTACGAGCAGTACTTC; cdr3_aa: CACLGHFAYEQYF
j_call: TRBJ2-7; v_call: TRBV18; clone_size: -; d_call: -; cdr3_nt: TGTGCCAGCTCACCACCGAAACCGCGAGACGAGCAGTACTTC; cdr3_aa: CASSPPKPRDEQYF
j_call: TRBJ1-5; v_call: TRBV7-8; clone_size: -; d_call: TRBD1; cdr3_nt: TGTGCCAGCAGCTTAGTCGGGACAGGGGGCCTTGGCAATCAGCCCCAGCATTTT; cdr3_aa: CASSLVGTGGLGNQPQHF
j_call: TRBJ1-5; v_call: TRBV6-1; clone_size: -; d_call: -; cdr3_nt: TGTGCCAGCAGCCGGTCGGGCCCCAGCAATCAGCCCCAGCATTTT; cdr3_aa: CASSRSGPSNQPQHF
j_call: TRBJ1-4; v_call: TRBV15; clone_size: -; d_call: -; cdr3_nt: TGTGCCACCTGTCGGGGGACTAATGAAAAACTGTTTTTT; cdr3_aa: CATCRGTNEKLFF
j_call: TRBJ2-2; v_call: TRBV14; clone_size: -; d_call: -; cdr3_nt: TGTGCCAGCAGCCACCGACTCTTCGCGAACACCGGGGAGCTGTTTTTT; cdr3_aa: CASSHRLFANTGELFF
j_call: TRBJ2-1; v_call: TRBV4-2; clone_size: once; d_call: TRBD2; cdr3_nt: TGTGCCAGCAGCCAAGGGGGGGGGTACAATGAGCAGTTCTTC; cdr3_aa: CASSQGGGYNEQFF
j_call: TRBJ1-1; v_call: TRBV5-1; clone_size: -; d_call: TRBD1; cdr3_nt: TGCGCCAGCAGCTTAACGGGGACAGGGTGGAGCACTGAAGCTTTCTTT; cdr3_aa: CASSLTGTGWSTEAFF
j_call: TRBJ2-3; v_call: TRBV29-1; clone_size: -; d_call: -; cdr3_nt: TGCAGCGTTGAAGGGGGAGAAAGGGTCACAGATACGCAGTATTTT; cdr3_aa: CSVEGGERVTDTQYF
j_call: TRBJ1-1; v_call: TRBV30; clone_size: few; d_call: -; cdr3_nt: TGTGCCTGGAGCCGGACGGGAAACACTGAAGCTTTCTTT; cdr3_aa: CAWSRTGNTEAFF
j_call: TRBJ1-1; v_call: TRBV30; clone_size: -; d_call: TRBD1; cdr3_nt: TGTGCCTGGAGTCCCGCCAGGGGGCCTTCCACTGAAGCTTTCTTT; cdr3_aa: CAWSPARGPSTEAFF
j_call: TRBJ2-1; v_call: TRBV25-1; clone_size: -; d_call: -; cdr3_nt: TGTGCCAGCAGTGAAATATACAATGAGCAGTTCTTC; cdr3_aa: CASSEIYNEQFF
j_call: TRBJ2-1; v_call: TRBV2; clone_size: -; d_call: TRBD2; cdr3_nt: TGTGCCAGCAGTCCATCGGGGGGGGTACGATACAATGAGCAGTTCTTC; cdr3_aa: CASSPSGGVRYNEQFF
j_call: TRBJ1-4; v_call: TRBV19; clone_size: -; d_call: -; cdr3_nt: TGTGCCAGTAATAACGTTAATGAAAAACTGTTTTTT; cdr3_aa: CASNNVNEKLFF
j_call: TRBJ2-7; v_call: TRBV28; clone_size: -; d_call: TRBD2; cdr3_nt: TGTGCCAGCAGACGTAGAGCGGGATCCTACGAGCAGTACTTC; cdr3_aa: CASRRRAGSYEQYF
j_call: TRBJ2-5; v_call: TRBV7-3; clone_size: -; d_call: -; cdr3_nt: TGTGCCAGCAGCTTAACATCCGAAGAGACCCAGTACTTC; cdr3_aa: CASSLTSEETQYF
j_call: TRBJ2-7; v_call: TRBV7-3; clone_size: -; d_call: TRBD2; cdr3_nt: TGTGCCAGCAGCTTAAAAAAGGACGGGAGGTTCTCCTACGAGCAGTACTTC; cdr3_aa: CASSLKKDGRFSYEQYF
j_call: TRBJ1-5; v_call: TRBV7-6; clone_size: -; d_call: -; cdr3_nt: TGTGCCAGCAGTCCCGGGGGCCGGGGGAGCGGTCAGCCCCAGCATTTT; cdr3_aa: CASSPGGRGSGQPQHF
j_call: TRBJ2-3; v_call: TRBV7-2; clone_size: -; d_call: -; cdr3_nt: TGTGCCAGCACCTCCAGAATCCCTAGCACAGATACGCAGTATTTT; cdr3_aa: CASTSRIPSTDTQYF
j_call: TRBJ2-2; v_call: TRBV6-1; clone_size: -; d_call: -; cdr3_nt: TGTGCCAGCAGTGCTAGCGATCCCACCGGGGAGCTGTTTTTT; cdr3_aa: CASSASDPTGELFF
j_call: TRBJ1-4; v_call: TRBV7-8; clone_size: -; d_call: -; cdr3_nt: TGTGCCAGCAGCTTACAGAGTTCTAATGAAAAACTGTTTTTT; cdr3_aa: CASSLQSSNEKLFF
j_call: TRBJ2-3; v_call: TRBV30; clone_size: -; d_call: -; cdr3_nt: TGTGCCTGGAAGGTCCGAGCCATAGATACGCAGTATTTT; cdr3_aa: CAWKVRAIDTQYF
j_call: TRBJ1-3; v_call: TRBV18; clone_size: few; d_call: -; cdr3_nt: TGTGCCAGCTCACCGTTCTTTCGGGCAGGCGACGTCTCTGGAAACACCATATATTTT; cdr3_aa: CASSPFFRAGDVSGNTIYF
j_call: TRBJ1-5; v_call: TRBV2; clone_size: few; d_call: -; cdr3_nt: TGTGCCAGCAGTGTTAAGGGTCAGCCCCAGCATTTT; cdr3_aa: CASSVKGQPQHF
j_call: TRBJ2-1; v_call: TRBV7-9; clone_size: -; d_call: TRBD2; cdr3_nt: TGTGCCAGCAGCTTAGCGCAGAAAGCGGGAGCAGCCGATGAGCAGTTCTTC; cdr3_aa: CASSLAQKAGAADEQFF
j_call: TRBJ2-1; v_call: TRBV19; clone_size: -; d_call: TRBD2; cdr3_nt: TGTGCCAGTAGTTTCGGACTAGCGGACAATGAGCAGTTCTTC; cdr3_aa: CASSFGLADNEQFF
j_call: TRBJ2-2; v_call: TRBV28; clone_size: -; d_call: TRBD1; cdr3_nt: TGTGCCAGCAGTTTAAATGGACAGGGTGTAACCGGGGAGCTGTTTTTT; cdr3_aa: CASSLNGQGVTGELFF
j_call: TRBJ2-5; v_call: TRBV5-1; clone_size: -; d_call: -; cdr3_nt: TGCGCCAGCAGCTACGGGGCAGGGGAGACCCAGTACTTC; cdr3_aa: CASSYGAGETQYF
j_call: TRBJ2-1; v_call: TRBV6-5; clone_size: -; d_call: TRBD1; cdr3_nt: TGTGCCAGCAGTCTAGGACAGGGGTACAATGAGCAGTTCTTC; cdr3_aa: CASSLGQGYNEQFF
j_call: TRBJ2-1; v_call: TRBV15; clone_size: -; d_call: -; cdr3_nt: TGTGCCACCAGCAGAGGGCAGGAGAATGAGCAGTTCTTC; cdr3_aa: CATSRGQENEQFF
j_call: TRBJ2-1; v_call: TRBV4-1; clone_size: -; d_call: TRBD2; cdr3_nt: TGCGCCAGCAGCCAAGTAGACCTAGGACTAGCGGGAGGGAATGAGCAGTTCTTC; cdr3_aa: CASSQVDLGLAGGNEQFF
j_call: TRBJ2-5; v_call: TRBV29-1; clone_size: -; d_call: -; cdr3_nt: TGCAGCGTTGGGGAGAGATCTCAAGAGACCCAGTACTTC; cdr3_aa: CSVGERSQETQYF
j_call: TRBJ2-1; v_call: TRBV5-5; clone_size: -; d_call: TRBD2; cdr3_nt: TGTGCCAGCAGCTTTTATAGCGGGAGTACGGATGAGCAGTTCTTC; cdr3_aa: CASSFYSGSTDEQFF
j_call: TRBJ2-7; v_call: TRBV6-6; clone_size: -; d_call: TRBD2; cdr3_nt: TGTGCCAGCAGTCCCCAGGGAGGGCCGGGGGAGCAGTACTTC; cdr3_aa: CASSPQGGPGEQYF
j_call: TRBJ1-2; v_call: TRBV5-4; clone_size: -; d_call: TRBD1; cdr3_nt: TGTGCCAGCAGCTTGAACAGGGGGGCCAGGGGCTACACCTTC; cdr3_aa: CASSLNRGARGYTF
j_call: TRBJ1-2; v_call: TRBV15; clone_size: -; d_call: TRBD1; cdr3_nt: TGTGCCACCAGCCGGGACAGACCGAACTATGGCTACACCTTC; cdr3_aa: CATSRDRPNYGYTF
j_call: TRBJ1-3; v_call: TRBV7-2; clone_size: -; d_call: TRBD1; cdr3_nt: TGTGCCAGCAGGGGGGACAGGGGGCGAAGAAACACCATATATTTT; cdr3_aa: CASRGDRGRRNTIYF
j_call: TRBJ1-5; v_call: TRBV6-1; clone_size: -; d_call: -; cdr3_nt: TGTGCCAGCAGTGAAGCGCGGGTACCCCCAAGCAATCAGCCCCAGCATTTT; cdr3_aa: CASSEARVPPSNQPQHF
j_call: TRBJ2-5; v_call: TRBV5-6; clone_size: -; d_call: TRBD1; cdr3_nt: TGTGCCAGCAGCCCACCGGGACAGGGGCGAGAGACCCAGTACTTC; cdr3_aa: CASSPPGQGRETQYF
j_call: TRBJ2-1; v_call: TRBV9; clone_size: few; d_call: TRBD2; cdr3_nt: TGTGCCAGCAGCGTAGGGACTAGCGGGAACAATGAGCAGTTCTTC; cdr3_aa: CASSVGTSGNNEQFF
j_call: TRBJ2-7; v_call: TRBV30; clone_size: -; d_call: -; cdr3_nt: TGTGCCTGGAGGGACAGTCCTATCGGCGTCGAGCAGTACTTC; cdr3_aa: CAWRDSPIGVEQYF
j_call: TRBJ1-5; v_call: TRBV27; clone_size: -; d_call: -; cdr3_nt: TGTGCCAGCAGTTTACTGGGGGGGGCGGGGAGCAATCAGCCCCAGCATTTT; cdr3_aa: CASSLLGGAGSNQPQHF
j_call: TRBJ2-3; v_call: TRBV6-4; clone_size: -; d_call: -; cdr3_nt: TGTGCCAGCAGTGAAAACAGGGACGGGACAGATACGCAGTATTTT; cdr3_aa: CASSENRDGTDTQYF
j_call: TRBJ1-2; v_call: TRBV7-2; clone_size: -; d_call: -; cdr3_nt: TGTGCCAGCAGCTTAGAGCGGCAGGCGGGGTATGGCTACACCTTC; cdr3_aa: CASSLERQAGYGYTF
j_call: TRBJ2-7; v_call: TRBV7-8; clone_size: -; d_call: -; cdr3_nt: TGTGCCAGCAGCCCGGGACGATTCACCTACGAGCAGTACTTC; cdr3_aa: CASSPGRFTYEQYF
j_call: TRBJ2-4; v_call: TRBV30; clone_size: -; d_call: TRBD1; cdr3_nt: TGTGCCTGGAGTCCAGGGACAGGGGGAAACATTCAGTACTTC; cdr3_aa: CAWSPGTGGNIQYF
j_call: TRBJ1-5; v_call: TRBV30; clone_size: -; d_call: -; cdr3_nt: TGTGCCTGGAATCGGGACACTGTAGATCAGCCCCAGCATTTT; cdr3_aa: CAWNRDTVDQPQHF
j_call: TRBJ2-2; v_call: TRBV11-2; clone_size: -; d_call: -; cdr3_nt: TGTGCCAGCAGCTTGGGGTACAGGGCGGCTAGCGAACAGACCGGGGAGCTGTTTTTT; cdr3_aa: CASSLGYRAASEQTGELFF